This section outlines one T cell receptor beta chain sequence together with its context. As yet, its antigen is unknown. This sample is drawn from a study of T cell repertoires in cytomegalovirus infection. Across the whole study: It was recently identified HLA-C-restricted and well-studied HLA-B-restricted CMV epitopes that the study used.

TCRdb re-called the reads with MiXCR, one entry per CDR3 protein. The sample gives tens of thousands of distinct CDR3 sequences, 15% to 25% of which show up once; 53% is in the top ten. Findings of the study overall: HLA-C-restricted TCR beta clonotypes specific for CMV led the ex vivo response.

The CDR3 runs to 13 residues. Germline loops: CDR1 LNHDA, CDR2 SQIVND (reference sequence). Trimming removed 2 bases from V and 1 base from J, with 5 bases in between. The clonotype originates from a human donor in good health (CMV status not recorded). Some clones in this sample may be carry-over from other donors' samples. Sequenced here: CD8+ T cells from cultured PBMCs, sampled from culture after CMV antigen stimulation. The V and J genes are TRBV19 and TRBJ1-1; D remains ambiguous. The DNA for the CDR3 is TGTGCCAGTAGTATAACAAGGAACACTGAAGCTTTCTTT. Translating it yields CASSITRNTEAFF.